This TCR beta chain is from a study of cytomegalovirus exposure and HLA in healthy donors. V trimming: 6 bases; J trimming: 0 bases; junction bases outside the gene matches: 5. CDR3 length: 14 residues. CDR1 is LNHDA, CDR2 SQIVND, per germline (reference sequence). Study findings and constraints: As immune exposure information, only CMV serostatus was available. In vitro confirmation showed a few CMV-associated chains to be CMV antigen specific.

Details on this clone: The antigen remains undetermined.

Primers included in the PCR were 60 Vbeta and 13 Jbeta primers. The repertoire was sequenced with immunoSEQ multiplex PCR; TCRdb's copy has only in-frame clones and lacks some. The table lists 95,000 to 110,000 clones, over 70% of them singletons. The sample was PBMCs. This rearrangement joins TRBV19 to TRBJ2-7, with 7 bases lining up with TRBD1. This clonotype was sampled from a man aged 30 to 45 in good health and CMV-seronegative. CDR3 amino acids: CASSPGGHSYEQYF. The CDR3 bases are TGTGCCAGTAGCCCAGGGGGACACTCCTACGAGCAGTACTTC.